The clone carrying this T cell receptor beta chain was counted many times. Its matching antigen is unknown. In TCRdb, the 5' RACE reads were re-called with MiXCR into one record per CDR3 protein. The table has some 120,000 distinct CDR3 sequences, less than 6.5% seen once. This CDR3 comprises 14 residues. Germline CDR1 SQVTM, CDR2 ANQGSEA. Trimming shortened V by 7 bases and J by 8 bases, and 23 bases separated the two germline ends. This record comes from a study of T-cell memory formation after mild COVID-19. Study-level background: The study found TCR clusters largely donor specific. General study results and limits: Whereas later expanders leaned CD4+, clones contracting day 15 to 85 showed a balanced CD4/CD8 makeup. Contracting CD8+ clones were enriched in EMRA, CD4+ mainly in CM and EM. The second-wave clones peaking on day 37 were not confirmed as SARS-CoV-2-specific.

The genes are TRBV29-1 and TRBJ1-1; perhaps TRBD1 as D (6 bases). The sample was PBMCs or a T cell subset sorted from them (not recorded which). This TCR came from an adult woman who had mild COVID-19 (a few samples of this study predate the infection). Cell type and time point are not known. This CDR3 reads CSAGRDIIFGEAFF. As DNA, the CDR3 is TGCAGCGCCGGTCGGGACATTATTTTCGGGGAAGCTTTCTTT.